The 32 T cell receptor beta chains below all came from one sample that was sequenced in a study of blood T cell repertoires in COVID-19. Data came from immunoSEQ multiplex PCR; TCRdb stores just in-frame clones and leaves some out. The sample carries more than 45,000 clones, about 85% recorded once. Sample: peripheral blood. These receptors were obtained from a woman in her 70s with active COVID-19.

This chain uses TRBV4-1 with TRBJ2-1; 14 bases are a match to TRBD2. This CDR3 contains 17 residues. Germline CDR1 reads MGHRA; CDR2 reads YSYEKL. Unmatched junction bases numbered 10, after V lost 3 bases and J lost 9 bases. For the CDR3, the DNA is TGCGCCAGCAGCCATGAGATGCCGGGACTAGCGGGAGTTGAGCAGTTCTTC. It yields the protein CASSHEMPGLAGVEQFF.

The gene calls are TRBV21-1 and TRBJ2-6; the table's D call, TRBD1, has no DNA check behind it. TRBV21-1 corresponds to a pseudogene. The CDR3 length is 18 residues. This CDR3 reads CASSRPGQADSGANVLTF. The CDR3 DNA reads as TGTGCCAGCAGCAGACCGGGACAGGCCGACTCTGGGGCCAACGTCCTGACTTTC.

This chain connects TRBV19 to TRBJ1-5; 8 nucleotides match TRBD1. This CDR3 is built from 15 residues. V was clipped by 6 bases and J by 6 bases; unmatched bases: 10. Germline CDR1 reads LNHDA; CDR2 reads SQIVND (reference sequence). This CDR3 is CASSPQGAISQPQHF. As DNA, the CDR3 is TGTGCCAGTAGCCCCCAGGGGGCTATTAGTCAGCCCCAGCATTTT.

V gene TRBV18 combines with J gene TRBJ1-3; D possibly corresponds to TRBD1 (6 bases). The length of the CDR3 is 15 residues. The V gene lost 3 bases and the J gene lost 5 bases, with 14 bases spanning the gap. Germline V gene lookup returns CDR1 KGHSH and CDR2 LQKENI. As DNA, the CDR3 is TGTGCCAGCTCACCCGCGCCAGGGGTTAGAAACACCATATATTTT. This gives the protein CASSPAPGVRNTIYF.

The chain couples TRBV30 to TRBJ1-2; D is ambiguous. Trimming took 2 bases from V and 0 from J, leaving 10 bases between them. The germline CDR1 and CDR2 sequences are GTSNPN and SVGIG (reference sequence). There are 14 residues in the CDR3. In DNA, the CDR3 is TGTGCCTGGAGTCCTGGGAGCTCTAACTATGGCTACACCTTC. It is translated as CAWSPGSSNYGYTF. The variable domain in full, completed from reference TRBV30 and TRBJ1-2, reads SQTIHQWPATLVQPVGSPLSLECTVEGTSNPNLYWYRQAAGRGLQLLFYSVGIGQISSEVPQNLSASRPQDRQFILSSKKLLLSDSGFYLCAWSPGSSNYGYTFGSGTRLTVV.

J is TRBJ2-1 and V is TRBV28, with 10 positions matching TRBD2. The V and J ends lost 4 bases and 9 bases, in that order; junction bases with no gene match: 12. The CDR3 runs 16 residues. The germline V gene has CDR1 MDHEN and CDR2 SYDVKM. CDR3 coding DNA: TGTGCCAGCAGTTCCCCCCTAGCGGGAGACGTGGGTGAGCAGTTCTTC. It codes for CASSSPLAGDVGEQFF.

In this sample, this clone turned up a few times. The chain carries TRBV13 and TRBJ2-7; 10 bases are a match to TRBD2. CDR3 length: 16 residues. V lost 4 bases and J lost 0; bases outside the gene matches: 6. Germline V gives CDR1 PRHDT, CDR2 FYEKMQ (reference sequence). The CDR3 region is CASSSGLAVSSYEQYF. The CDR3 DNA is TGTGCCAGCAGCTCCGGACTAGCGGTGAGCTCCTACGAGCAGTACTTC.

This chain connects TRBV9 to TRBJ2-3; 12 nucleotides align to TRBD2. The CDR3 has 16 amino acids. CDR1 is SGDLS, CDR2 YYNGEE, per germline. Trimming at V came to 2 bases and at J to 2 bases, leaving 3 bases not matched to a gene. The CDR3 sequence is CASSVGLAGNTDTQYF. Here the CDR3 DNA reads TGTGCCAGCAGCGTCGGACTAGCGGGGAACACAGATACGCAGTATTTT.

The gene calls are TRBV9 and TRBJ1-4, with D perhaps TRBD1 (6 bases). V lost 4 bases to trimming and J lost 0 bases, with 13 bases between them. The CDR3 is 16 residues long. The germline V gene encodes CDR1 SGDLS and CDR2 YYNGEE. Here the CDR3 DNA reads TGTGCCAGCAGCCCAGGGGAATCCGCAACTAATGAAAAACTGTTTTTT. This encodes CASSPGESATNEKLFF.

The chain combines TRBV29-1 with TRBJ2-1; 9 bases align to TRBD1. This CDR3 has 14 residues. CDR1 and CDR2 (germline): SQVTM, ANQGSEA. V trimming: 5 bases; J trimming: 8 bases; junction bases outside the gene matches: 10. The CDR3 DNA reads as TGCAGCGTTCGATGGGACAGGGTTTTCGATGAGCAGTTCTTC. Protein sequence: CSVRWDRVFDEQFF.

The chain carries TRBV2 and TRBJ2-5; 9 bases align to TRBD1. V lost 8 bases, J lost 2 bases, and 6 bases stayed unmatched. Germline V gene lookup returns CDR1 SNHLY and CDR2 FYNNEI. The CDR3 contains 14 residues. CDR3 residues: CASARGQGQETQYF. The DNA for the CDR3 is TGTGCCAGCGCCCGGGGACAGGGACAAGAGACCCAGTACTTC.

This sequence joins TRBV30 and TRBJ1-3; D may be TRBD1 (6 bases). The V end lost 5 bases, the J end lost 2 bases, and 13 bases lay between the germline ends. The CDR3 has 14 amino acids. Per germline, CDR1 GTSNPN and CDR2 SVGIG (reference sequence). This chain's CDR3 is CAWGWGGPGNTIYF. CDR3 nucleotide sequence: TGTGCCTGGGGATGGGGGGGGCCTGGAAACACCATATATTTT.

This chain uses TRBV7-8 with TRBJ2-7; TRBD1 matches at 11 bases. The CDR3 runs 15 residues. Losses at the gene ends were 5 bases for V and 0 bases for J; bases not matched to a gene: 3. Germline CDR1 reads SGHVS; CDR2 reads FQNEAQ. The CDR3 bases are TGTGCCAGCAGCCCGGGACAGGGGGTCTCCTACGAGCAGTACTTC. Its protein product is CASSPGQGVSYEQYF.

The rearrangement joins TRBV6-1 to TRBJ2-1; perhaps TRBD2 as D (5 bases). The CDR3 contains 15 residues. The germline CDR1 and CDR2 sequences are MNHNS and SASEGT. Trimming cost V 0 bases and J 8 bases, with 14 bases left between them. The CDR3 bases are TGTGCCAGCAGTGAAGCGGCGCTAGGAGGCGATGAGCAGTTCTTC. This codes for CASSEAALGGDEQFF.

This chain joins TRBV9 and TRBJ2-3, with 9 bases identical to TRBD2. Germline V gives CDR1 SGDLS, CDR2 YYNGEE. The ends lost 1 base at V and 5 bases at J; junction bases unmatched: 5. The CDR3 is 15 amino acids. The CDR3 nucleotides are TGTGCCAGCAGCGTAAAGGCGGGAGGGGTAGATACGCAGTATTTT. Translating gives CASSVKAGGVDTQYF.

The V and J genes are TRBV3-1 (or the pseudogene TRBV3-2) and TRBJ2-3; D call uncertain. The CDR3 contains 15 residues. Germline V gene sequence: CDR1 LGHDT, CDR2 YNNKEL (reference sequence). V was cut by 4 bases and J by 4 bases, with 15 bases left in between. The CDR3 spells CASSPRGSLADTQYF. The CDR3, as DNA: TGTGCCAGCAGCCCCCGCGGTAGCCTGGCAGATACGCAGTATTTT.

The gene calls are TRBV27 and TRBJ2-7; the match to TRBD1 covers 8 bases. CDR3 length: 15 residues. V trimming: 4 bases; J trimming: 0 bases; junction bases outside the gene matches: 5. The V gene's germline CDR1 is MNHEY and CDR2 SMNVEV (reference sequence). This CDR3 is CASSSGTGNSYEQYF. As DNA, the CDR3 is TGTGCCAGCAGTTCCGGGACAGGCAACTCCTACGAGCAGTACTTC.

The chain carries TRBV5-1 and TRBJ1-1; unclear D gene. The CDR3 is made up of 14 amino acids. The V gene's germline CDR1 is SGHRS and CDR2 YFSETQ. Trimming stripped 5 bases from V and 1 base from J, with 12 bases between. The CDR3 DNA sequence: TGCGCCAGCAGTAGAGGCGTAGAGAACACTGAAGCTTTCTTT. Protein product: CASSRGVENTEAFF.

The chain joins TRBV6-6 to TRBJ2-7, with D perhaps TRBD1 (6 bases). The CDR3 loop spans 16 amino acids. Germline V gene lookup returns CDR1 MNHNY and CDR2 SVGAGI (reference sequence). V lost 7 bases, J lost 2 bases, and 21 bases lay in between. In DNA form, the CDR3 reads TGTGCCAGCACCCCATCATCGGGACACGGACCCTACGAGCAGTACTTC. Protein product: CASTPSSGHGPYEQYF.

The CDR3 DNA follows: TGTGCCAGTAGTATAAGTCCGGGGGGCTACACCTTC. This translates into CASSISPGGYTF. This chain joins TRBV19 and TRBJ1-2; no clear D gene. The V end was cut by 2 bases, the J end by 8 bases, with 9 bases between. There are 12 residues in the CDR3. Germline V gene sequence: CDR1 LNHDA, CDR2 SQIVND (reference sequence).

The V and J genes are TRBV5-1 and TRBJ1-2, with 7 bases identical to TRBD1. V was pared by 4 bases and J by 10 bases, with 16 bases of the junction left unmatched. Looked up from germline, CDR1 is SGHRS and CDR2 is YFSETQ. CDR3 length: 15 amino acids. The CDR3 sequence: CASSLLYWDSPIYTF. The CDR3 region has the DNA TGCGCCAGCAGCCTGTTATACTGGGACAGTCCTATCTACACCTTC.

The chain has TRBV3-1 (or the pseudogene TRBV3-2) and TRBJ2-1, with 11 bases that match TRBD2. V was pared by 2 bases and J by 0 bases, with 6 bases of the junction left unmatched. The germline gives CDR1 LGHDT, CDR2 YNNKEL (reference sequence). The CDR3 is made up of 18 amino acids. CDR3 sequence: CASSQTPGLADSYNEQFF. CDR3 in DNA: TGTGCCAGCAGCCAAACCCCGGGACTAGCGGACTCCTACAATGAGCAGTTCTTC.

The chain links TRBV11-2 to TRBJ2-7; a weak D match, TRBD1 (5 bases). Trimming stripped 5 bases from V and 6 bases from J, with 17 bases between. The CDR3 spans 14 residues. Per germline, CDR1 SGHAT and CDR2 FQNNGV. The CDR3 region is CASSIRNQDSEQYF. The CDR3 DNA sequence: TGTGCCAGCAGCATCCGGAATCAAGACAGCGAGCAGTACTTC.

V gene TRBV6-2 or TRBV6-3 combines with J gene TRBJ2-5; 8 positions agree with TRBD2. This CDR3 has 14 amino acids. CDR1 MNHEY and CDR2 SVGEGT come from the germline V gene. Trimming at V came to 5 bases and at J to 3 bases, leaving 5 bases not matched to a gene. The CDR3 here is CASSHSGVKETQYF. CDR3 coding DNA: TGTGCCAGCAGTCATAGCGGGGTCAAAGAGACCCAGTACTTC.

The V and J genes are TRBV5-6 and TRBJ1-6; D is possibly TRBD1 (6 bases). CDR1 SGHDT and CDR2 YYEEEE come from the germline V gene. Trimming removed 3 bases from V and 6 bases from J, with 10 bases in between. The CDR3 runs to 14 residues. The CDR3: CASSSGQINSPLHF. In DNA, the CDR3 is TGTGCCAGCAGCTCAGGACAGATTAATTCACCCCTCCACTTT.

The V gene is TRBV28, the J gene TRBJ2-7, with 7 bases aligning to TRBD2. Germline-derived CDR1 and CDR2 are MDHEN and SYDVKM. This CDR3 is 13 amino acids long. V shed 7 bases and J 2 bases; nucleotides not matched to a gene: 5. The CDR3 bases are TGTGCCAGCACCGCTAGCGGAGCCTACGAGCAGTACTTC. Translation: CASTASGAYEQYF.

Written as DNA, the CDR3 is TGTGCCAGTACCCCGGACGCTAGCCTCGGCAATGAGCAGTTCTTC. This translates into CASTPDASLGNEQFF. V and J are TRBV19 and TRBJ2-1; possible D gene TRBD2, 5 bases. The V and J ends lost 7 bases and 6 bases respectively, with 19 bases between them. Looked up from germline, CDR1 is LNHDA and CDR2 is SQIVND (reference sequence). The length of the CDR3 is 15 residues.

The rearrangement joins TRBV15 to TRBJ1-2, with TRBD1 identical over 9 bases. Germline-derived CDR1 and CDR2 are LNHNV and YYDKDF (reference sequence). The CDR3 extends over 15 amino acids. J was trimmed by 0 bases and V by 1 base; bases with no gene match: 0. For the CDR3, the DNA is TGTGCCACCAGCAGAGGACAGGGGGCTAACTATGGCTACACCTTC. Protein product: CATSRGQGANYGYTF.

The CDR3 coding sequence is TGTGCCAGCTTGGCGACTTGGAGTTCCCGCACAGATACGCAGTATTTT. Amino acids: CASLATWSSRTDTQYF. The rearrangement joins TRBV2 to TRBJ2-3; no clear D. Germline-derived CDR1 and CDR2 are SNHLY and FYNNEI. The CDR3 loop spans 16 amino acids. Between the trimmed V and J ends, which lost 8 bases and 1 base, there was a span of 19 bases. The variable domain in full, with the rest retrieved from reference TRBV2 and TRBJ2-3, is EPEVTQTPSHQVTQMGQEVILRCVPISNHLYFYWYRQILGQKVEFLVSFYNNEISEKSEIFDDQFSVERPDGSNFTLKIRSTKLEDSAMYFCASLATWSSRTDTQYFGPGTRLTVL.

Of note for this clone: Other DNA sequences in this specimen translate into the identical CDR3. In nucleotides, the CDR3 is TGTGCCAGCAGTTTGGGGGGGGACACAGATACGCAGTATTTT. Translated: CASSLGGDTDTQYF. V gene TRBV28 combines with J gene TRBJ2-3, with 7 nucleotides matching TRBD2. From germline, CDR1 is MDHEN and CDR2 SYDVKM. The V segment lost 3 bases and the J segment 2 bases; nucleotides outside the gene matches: 2. The CDR3 runs to 14 residues.

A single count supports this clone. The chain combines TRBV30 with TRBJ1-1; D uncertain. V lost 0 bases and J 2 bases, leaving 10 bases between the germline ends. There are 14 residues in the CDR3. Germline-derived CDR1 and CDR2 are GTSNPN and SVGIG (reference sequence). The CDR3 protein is CAWSVGGINTEAFF. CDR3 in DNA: TGTGCCTGGAGTGTAGGAGGGATTAACACTGAAGCTTTCTTT.

CDR3 coding DNA: TGCGCCAGCACCCTAGGACCGACAGGGGGCACGTCTGGCTACACCTTC. It encodes CASTLGPTGGTSGYTF. This chain joins TRBV5-1 and TRBJ1-2, with 10 bases identical to TRBD1. The V and J ends lost 6 bases and 7 bases, in that order; junction bases with no gene match: 15. The CDR3 extends over 16 amino acids. CDR1 and CDR2 from the germline V gene are SGHRS and YFSETQ.